These 11 T cell receptor beta chains came from one sample sequenced in a study of T cell clonality in common variable immunodeficiency. This table comes from immunoSEQ multiplex PCR, and its TCRdb copy is limited to in-frame clones, with some not included. This repertoire holds roughly 70,000 clones, and none appear only once. Sample: peripheral blood mononuclear cells. These receptors were obtained from a person aged 18-69 years in good health.

Many counts were recorded for this clone. The CDR3 end is not reached by the read, which stops 3 residues before it; the germline J gene fills it in. The chain employs TRBV12-3 or TRBV12-4 and TRBJ2-1; TRBD2 matches at 15 bases. V lost 6 bases and J lost 8; bases outside the gene matches: 11. The length of the CDR3 is 17 residues. The CDR3 loop reads CASSPPVGLAGGHEQFF. The DNA read from the CDR3 is TGTGCCAGCAGCCCCCCAGTGGGACTAGCGGGAGGACATGAG.

In this sample, this clone turned up many times. Read coverage stops 3 residues before the CDR3 terminus; the germline J gene supplies the remainder. V usage is TRBV30 and J usage is TRBJ1-1, with no clear D. CDR1 is GTSNPN, CDR2 SVGIG, per germline (reference sequence). Trimming stripped 0 bases from V and 0 bases from J, with 5 bases between. CDR3 size: 13 residues. CDR3 in amino acids: CAWSVGLNTEAFF. CDR3 bases read: TGTGCCTGGAGTGTAGGGTTGAACACTGAA.

This clone was counted at least ten times. Read data end 3 residues before the CDR3 end; the end is taken from the germline J gene. V usage is TRBV19 and J usage is TRBJ1-1; no clear D. This CDR3 is built from 14 residues. CDR1 and CDR2 (germline): LNHDA, SQIVND (reference sequence). With 2 bases removed from V and 0 bases from J, the gap between germline ends came to 7 bases. The part of the CDR3 DNA that was read is TGTGCCAGTAGTATAAGTCAGATGAACACTGAA. Translated, it gives CASSISQMNTE. The CDR3 reads in full as CASSISQMNTEAFF. The entire variable domain, with the rest obtained from reference TRBV19 and TRBJ1-1, is as follows: DGGITQSPKYLFRKEGQNVTLSCEQNLNHDAMYWYRQDPGQGLRLIYYSQIVNDFQKGDIAEGYSVSREKKESFPLTVTSAQKNPTAFYLCASSISQMNTEAFFGQGTRLTVV.

The table lists this clone with many counts. The CDR3 is cut off 3 residues early in the read; its end comes from the germline J gene. The rearrangement joins TRBV29-1 to TRBJ2-5; TRBD2 matches at 10 bases. The germline V gene has CDR1 SQVTM and CDR2 ANQGSEA. The CDR3 runs 13 residues. The V gene end was trimmed by 7 bases and the J gene end by 5 bases; junction bases not matched to a gene: 7. The CDR3 protein is CSATGTSVETQYF. Incomplete CDR3 DNA: TGCAGCGCCACCGGGACTAGCGTTGAGACC.

This clone was observed at least ten times. Read data end 3 residues before the CDR3 end; the end is taken from the germline J gene. The V and J genes are TRBV7-6 and TRBJ2-3, with a weak D call TRBD1 (6 bases). This CDR3 has 15 residues. V was trimmed by 2 bases and J by 0 bases, leaving 9 bases between them. CDR1 and CDR2 (germline): SGHVS, FNYEAQ. CDR3 sequence reads: CASSLQGSSTDTQYF. The part of the CDR3 DNA that was read is TGTGCCAGCAGCTTACAGGGGTCTAGCACAGATACG.

This clone was seen many times. The DNA ends 3 residues before the CDR3 does, and the rest of the CDR3 is filled in from the germline J gene. This chain connects TRBV19 to TRBJ1-1; D is possibly TRBD1 (6 bases). The CDR3 extends over 13 amino acids. Germline V CDR1 and CDR2: LNHDA, SQIVND (reference sequence). V shed 7 bases and J shed 2 bases, with 11 bases lying between them. The sequenced part of the CDR3 DNA is TGTGCCAGTACCCCGGGACATAACACTGAA. Amino acids: CASTPGHNTE. The CDR3 reads in full as CASTPGHNTEAFF.

This clone was counted many times. The read ends 3 residues shy of where the CDR3 ends; the end is completed using the germline J gene. The chain employs TRBV20-1 and TRBJ1-1, with TRBD1 matching over 7 bases. The CDR3 contains 17 residues. CDR1 is DFQATT, CDR2 SNEGSKA, per germline (reference sequence). After removal of 2 bases from V and 0 bases from J, the junction contained 12 bases not matched to a gene. The CDR3 region is CSARFPPGTEMNTEAFF. CDR3 DNA (partial): TGCAGTGCTAGATTCCCCCCCGGGACAGAAATGAACACTGAA.

This clone was counted ten times or more. Read coverage stops 3 residues before the CDR3 terminus; the germline J gene supplies the remainder. The chain carries TRBV7-3 and TRBJ2-7, with D tentatively TRBD2 (5 bases). The CDR3 is 15 residues long. Trimming took 1 base from V and 5 from J, leaving 15 bases between them. Germline V gene data show CDR1 as SGHTA and CDR2 as FQGTGA. The CDR3 loop reads CASSLKGTSFHEQYF. CDR3 DNA (partial): TGTGCCAGCAGCTTAAAGGGAACTAGTTTCCACGAG.

The sample holds many counts of this clone. The read finishes 3 residues shy of the CDR3 end, and the germline J gene is used to complete it. The chain has TRBV7-9 and TRBJ1-3; D is ambiguous. The CDR3 runs to 14 residues. The germline CDR1 and CDR2 sequences are SEHNR and FQNEAQ (reference sequence). Trimming left V 1 base short and J 4 bases short, with 8 bases between. CDR3 sequence: CASSLGATGNTIYF. CDR3 DNA (partial): TGTGCCAGCAGCTTAGGCGCAACCGGAAACACC.

This clone occurred many times. The missing CDR3 end, 3 residues past where the read stops, is filled in from the germline J gene. The J gene is TRBJ1-3, the V gene TRBV19, with D unclear. V lost 5 bases to trimming and J lost 0 bases, with 17 bases between them. This CDR3 spans 17 amino acids. Per the germline V gene, CDR1 is LNHDA and CDR2 is SQIVND (reference sequence). This chain's CDR3 is CASSFRRLDYSGNTIYF. The sequenced CDR3 bases are TGTGCCAGTAGTTTTAGAAGACTCGATTACTCTGGAAACACC.

This clone was seen many times. The missing CDR3 end, 3 residues past where the read stops, is filled in from the germline J gene. The chain couples TRBV7-9 to TRBJ2-3, with D hard to call. V lost 5 bases and J lost 2, with 8 bases in between. CDR3 length equals 13 residues. Germline-derived CDR1 and CDR2 are SEHNR and FQNEAQ (reference sequence). The DNA read from the CDR3 is TGTGCCAGCAGCGCCGGGTTCACAGATACG. Encoded protein: CASSAGFTDT. The entire CDR3 protein reads CASSAGFTDTQYF.